The sequence of this T cell receptor (beta chain) was determined in a study of cytomegalovirus exposure and HLA in healthy donors. Study-level results: Most TCR sequences showed up rarely, but some public TCRs showed up in many donors. When analyzed later, a missense DCLRE1C variant was found to be linked to TCR beta V- and J-gene trimming.

CDR1 is SGHDN, CDR2 FVKESK, per germline. This CDR3 has 13 amino acids. Trimming took 6 bases from V and 5 from J, leaving 13 bases between them. Researchers ran the PCR with 60 Vbeta and 13 Jbeta primers. Per the original methods: A later analysis counted 65 million to 95 million unique TCR beta chains, around 10 million shared. Sequencing used immunoSEQ multiplex PCR; TCRdb keeps in-frame clones, though not all of them. That table is the source of V, J and clone size, and D and trimming were worked out from the DNA. The table has roughly 240,000 clones, about 81% seen once; the top ten hold around 5.4%. The table lists this clone with a count of one. The antigen is unknown.

The sequenced material came from PBMCs. This chain connects TRBV14 to TRBJ2-5; weak D call: TRBD2 (5 bases). This receptor was taken from a middle-aged woman in good health and CMV-seropositive. CDR3 DNA sequence: TGTGCCAGCAGTCAGGCGGGCGCGGAGACCCAGTACTTC. This gives the protein CASSQAGAETQYF.